The clone carrying this T cell receptor beta chain was seen once. Its antigen is undetermined. A multiplex PCR was run with 60 Vbeta primers and 13 Jbeta primers. Assay used: immunoSEQ multiplex PCR; TCRdb lists only in-frame clones, some missing. The profile shows approximately 76,000 clones, around 70% of them singletons. This entry comes from a study of cytomegalovirus exposure and HLA in healthy donors. Overall study findings and caveats: Association of a missense DCLRE1C variant with TCR beta V- and J-gene trimming was reported in a later analysis.

With 6 bases clipped from V and 4 bases from J, the junction kept 6 bases outside the gene matches. The CDR3 contains 14 residues. Germline CDR1 reads MDHEN; CDR2 reads SYDVKM. The clonotype was recovered from a woman in her forties in good health and CMV-seropositive. This rearrangement joins TRBV28 to TRBJ2-3; 8 bases map to TRBD2. Sequenced: PBMCs. CDR3 DNA sequence: TGTGCCAGCAGGTACGGGGGGGGTGCAGATACGCAGTATTTT. Its translation is CASRYGGGADTQYF. The whole variable domain, remainder taken from reference TRBV28 and TRBJ2-3, is DVKVTQSSRYLVKRTGEKVFLECVQDMDHENMFWYRQDPGLGLRLIYFSYDVKMKEKGDIPEGYSVSREKKERFSLILESASTNQTSMYLCASRYGGGADTQYFGPGTRLTVL.